This T cell receptor (beta chain) was obtained from a study of blood T cells in healthy people across ages. Study-wide background: About one barcoded TCR beta cDNA was captured per two T cells.

Using a J-beta primer mix together with a sample-barcoded 5' primer, a second PCR was run for roughly 7 to 12 cycles. A template-switch adaptor containing 12 random nucleotides labeled each cDNA molecule. Every sample produced at least 2.5 million CDR3-containing paired-end reads. Using its own MiXCR run on the 5' RACE reads, TCRdb lists one record per CDR3 protein. The sample records about a million distinct CDR3 sequences, just over 50% being singletons. Extracted total RNA amounted to at least 5.5 micrograms for each sample. Losses at the gene ends were 5 bases for V and 2 bases for J; bases not matched to a gene: 3. This CDR3 comprises 14 residues. Germline CDR1 SEHNR, CDR2 FQNEAQ (reference sequence).

The sequenced material came from blood. The origin of this receptor is a woman aged 55 to 70 in good health. The V call is TRBV7-9, the J call TRBJ2-7; 10 bases are a match to TRBD2. The CDR3 region is CASSHLAGAYEQYF. CDR3 sequence (DNA): TGTGCCAGCAGCCACCTAGCGGGGGCCTACGAGCAGTACTTC.